This entry concerns a single T cell receptor beta chain. Its target is not known. This specimen belongs to a study of tissue T cells after allogeneic stem cell transplantation. As for the study in general: Of the grafts for graft-versus-host disease patients, four were unmodified and three CD34-selected. Every graft-versus-host disease patient had gastrointestinal disease and got several lines of graft-versus-host disease therapy.

The method was immunoSEQ multiplex PCR; TCRdb's version includes in-frame clones alone and lacks a portion of them. The table lists 25,000 to 30,000 clones, approximately 83% of them singletons. Study-level results: Blood and spleen captured only part of the tissue TCR repertoire.

The specimen comprised blood, sampled before transplantation. This TCR was sampled from a woman aged 18 to 55 who later had graft-versus-host disease after an allogeneic stem cell transplant.

CDR3 in amino acids: CASSMGYGYTF. The CDR3 coding sequence is TGTGCCAGTAGTATGGGCTATGGCTACACCTTC. The rearrangement joins TRBV19 to TRBJ1-2; D remains unclear. The CDR3 runs 11 residues. In germline, CDR1 is LNHDA, CDR2 SQIVND (reference sequence). V lost 3 bases and J 4 bases, leaving 3 bases between the germline ends.